Presented here are 12 T cell receptor beta chains from one specimen sequenced in a study of T cells in localized non-small cell lung cancer. Libraries were prepared by immunoSEQ multiplex PCR; TCRdb keeps only in-frame clonotypes and omits some of them. This sample has roughly 53,000 clones, with around 80% found just once. This sample comprised peripheral blood mononuclear cells, obtained before any cancer treatment. The source of these receptors is a man aged 40-75 years with stage III lung adenocarcinoma.

The chain carries TRBV18 and TRBJ2-3; D may correspond to TRBD1 or TRBD2 (5 bases each). Germline CDR1 is KGHSH and CDR2 is LQKENI. The CDR3 is 14 amino acids. V lost 5 bases, J lost 6 bases, and 15 bases lay in between. CDR3: CASSTGTEVDTQYF. Here the CDR3 DNA reads TGTGCCAGCTCAACCGGGACGGAGGTGGATACGCAGTATTTT.

The chain has TRBV19 and TRBJ1-2; 7 bases agree with TRBD1. Germline values: CDR1 LNHDA, CDR2 SQIVND (reference sequence). CDR3 length: 14 amino acids. V was pared by 10 bases and J by 2 bases, with 10 bases of the junction left unmatched. CDR3 residues: CATKEQGSNYGYTF. In DNA form, the CDR3 reads TGTGCCACAAAGGAACAGGGGTCCAACTATGGCTACACCTTC.

The chain links TRBV19 to TRBJ1-1; unclear D gene. Germline CDR1 and CDR2: LNHDA and SQIVND (reference sequence). Trimming pared 3 bases from V and 0 bases from J, leaving 8 bases between. This CDR3 has 14 amino acids. This chain's CDR3 is CASSIGVLNTEAFF. The DNA for the CDR3 is TGTGCCAGTAGTATTGGAGTCTTGAACACTGAAGCTTTCTTT.

The chain uses TRBV10-3 and TRBJ1-2; D remains unclear. The germline V gene has CDR1 ENHRY and CDR2 SYGVKD. V was pared by 0 bases and J by 4 bases, with 6 bases between. The length of the CDR3 is 13 residues. The CDR3 loop reads CAISESEGYGYTF. CDR3 sequence (DNA): TGTGCCATCAGTGAGTCGGAGGGCTATGGCTACACCTTC.

V gene TRBV5-6 combines with J gene TRBJ1-2; D is undetermined. CDR3 length: 13 amino acids. Germline CDR1 and CDR2: SGHDT and YYEEEE. The V end lost 3 bases, the J end lost 4 bases, and 10 bases lay between the germline ends. CDR3 protein: CASSSGRPYGYTF. The CDR3 DNA reads as TGTGCCAGCAGCTCGGGAAGACCCTATGGCTACACCTTC. The entire variable domain, with the rest obtained from reference TRBV5-6 and TRBJ1-2, is as follows: DAGVTQSPTHLIKTRGQQVTLRCSPKSGHDTVSWYQQALGQGPQFIFQYYEEEERQRGNFPDRFSGHQFPNYSSELNVNALLLGDSALYLCASSSGRPYGYTFGSGTRLTVV.

The chain joins TRBV5-1 to TRBJ2-7; D unclear. Trimming pared 2 bases from V and 4 bases from J, leaving 16 bases between. Per the germline V gene, CDR1 is SGHRS and CDR2 is YFSETQ. The CDR3 is 15 amino acids. The CDR3 protein is CASSLDAERVYEQYF. The CDR3 nucleotides read TGCGCCAGCAGCTTAGATGCAGAACGCGTTTACGAGCAGTACTTC.

This clone was seen a single time. The chain recombines TRBV7-9 with TRBJ1-2; 11 bases are shared with TRBD1. CDR3 length equals 14 residues. V was clipped by 6 bases and J by 12 bases; unmatched bases: 12. The V gene's germline CDR1 is SEHNR and CDR2 FQNEAQ (reference sequence). The CDR3 loop reads CASSRAGDRGINTF. CDR3 DNA sequence: TGTGCCAGCAGTCGAGCAGGGGACAGGGGGATCAACACCTTC. The complete variable domain, with remaining parts taken from reference TRBV7-9 and TRBJ1-2, reads DTGVSQNPRHKITKRGQNVTFRCDPISEHNRLYWYRQTLGQGPEFLTYFQNEAQLEKSRLLSDRFSAERPKGSFSTLEIQRTEQGDSAMYLCASSRAGDRGINTFGSGTRLTVV.

The chain joins TRBV11-1 to TRBJ2-1; a weak D match, TRBD1 (5 bases). V lost 4 bases to trimming and J lost 7 bases, with 17 bases between them. CDR1 is SGHAT and CDR2 is FQDESV in the germline V gene (reference sequence). The CDR3 sequence is 15 residues long. The CDR3 spells CASSWGGATSNEQFF. The CDR3 DNA is TGTGCCAGCAGCTGGGGCGGTGCTACGTCTAATGAGCAGTTCTTC.

On this clone: At one end the junction does not follow the germline gene, possibly because of a read error. The J gene is TRBJ2-5, the V gene TRBV30, with a tentative D call TRBD2 (6 bases). The CDR3 totals 13 residues. Germline CDR1 GTSNPN, CDR2 SVGIG (reference sequence). The CDR3 loop is CAWRKLAVETQYF. Written as DNA, the CDR3 is TGTGCTTGGAGAAAACTAGCCGTAGAGACCCAGTACTTC. The entire variable domain, with the rest obtained from reference TRBV30 and TRBJ2-5, is as follows: SQTIHQWPATLVQPVGSPLSLECTVEGTSNPNLYWYRQAAGRGLQLLFYSVGIGQISSEVPQNLSASRPQDRQFILSSKKLLLSDSGFYLCAWRKLAVETQYFGPGTRLLVL.

The chain couples TRBV5-1 to TRBJ2-5; 7 bases agree with TRBD1. Trimming at V came to 4 bases and at J to 5 bases, leaving 8 bases not matched to a gene. The V gene's germline CDR1 is SGHRS and CDR2 YFSETQ. The CDR3 runs 14 residues. CDR3: CASSDPGTAETQYF. For the CDR3, the DNA is TGCGCCAGCAGCGATCCCGGGACAGCGGAGACCCAGTACTTC.

The chain is built from TRBV29-1 and TRBJ2-1; no definite D call. This CDR3 comprises 14 residues. Germline V gives CDR1 SQVTM, CDR2 ANQGSEA. V shed 4 bases and J shed 6 bases, with 16 bases lying between them. CDR3: CSVVRSGSPNEQFF. The CDR3, as DNA: TGCAGCGTTGTGAGGTCAGGTAGTCCCAATGAGCAGTTCTTC.

V and J are TRBV29-1 and TRBJ1-6; D gene unclear. The V end lost 5 bases, the J end lost 4 bases, and 12 bases lay between the germline ends. Germline V gene lookup returns CDR1 SQVTM and CDR2 ANQGSEA. CDR3 length: 14 residues. The CDR3 sequence is CSVIKIWYNSPLHF. The CDR3 coding sequence is TGCAGCGTTATTAAGATATGGTATAATTCACCCCTCCACTTT.